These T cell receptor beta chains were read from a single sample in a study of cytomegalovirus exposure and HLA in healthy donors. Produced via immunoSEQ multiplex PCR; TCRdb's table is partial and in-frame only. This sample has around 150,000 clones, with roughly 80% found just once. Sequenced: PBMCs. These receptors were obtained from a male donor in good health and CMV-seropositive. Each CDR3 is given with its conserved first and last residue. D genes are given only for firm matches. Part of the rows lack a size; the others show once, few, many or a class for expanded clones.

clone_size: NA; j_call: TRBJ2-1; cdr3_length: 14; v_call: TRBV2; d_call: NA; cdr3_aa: CASTPGSPRGEQFF; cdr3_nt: TGTGCCAGCACCCCCGGATCCCCGCGGGGTGAGCAGTTCTTC
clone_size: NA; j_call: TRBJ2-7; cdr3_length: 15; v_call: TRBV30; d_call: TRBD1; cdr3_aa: CAWSFGQVLGDEQYF; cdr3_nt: TGTGCCTGGAGTTTTGGACAGGTACTCGGAGACGAGCAGTACTTC
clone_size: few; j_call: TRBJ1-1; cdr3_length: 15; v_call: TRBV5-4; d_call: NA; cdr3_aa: CASSLYGGKGTEAFF; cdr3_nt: TGTGCCAGCAGCTTGTACGGAGGGAAAGGCACTGAAGCTTTCTTT
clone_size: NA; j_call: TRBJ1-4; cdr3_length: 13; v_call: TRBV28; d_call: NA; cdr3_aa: CASSLPHREKLFF; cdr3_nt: TGTGCCAGCAGTCTACCCCACAGGGAAAAACTGTTTTTT
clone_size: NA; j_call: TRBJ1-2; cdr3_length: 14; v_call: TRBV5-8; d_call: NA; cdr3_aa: CASSLAGGDYGYTF; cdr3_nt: TGTGCCAGCAGCTTGGCGGGGGGGGACTATGGCTACACCTTC
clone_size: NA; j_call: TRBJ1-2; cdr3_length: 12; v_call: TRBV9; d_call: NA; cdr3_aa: CASSSYARGYTF; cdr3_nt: TGTGCCAGCAGCTCGTACGCGCGGGGCTACACCTTC
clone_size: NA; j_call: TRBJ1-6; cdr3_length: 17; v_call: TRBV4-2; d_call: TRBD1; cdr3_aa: CASSQGTQGAYNSPLHF; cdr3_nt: TGTGCCAGCAGCCAAGGAACGCAGGGGGCTTATAATTCACCCCTCCACTTT
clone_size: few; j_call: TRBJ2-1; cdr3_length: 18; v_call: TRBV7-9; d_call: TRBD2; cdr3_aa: CSSSLPPRLAGAHNEQFF; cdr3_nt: TGTTCCAGCAGCTTACCTCCCCGTCTAGCGGGAGCCCACAATGAGCAGTTCTTC
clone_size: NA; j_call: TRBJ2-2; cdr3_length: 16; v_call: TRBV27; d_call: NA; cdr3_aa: CASSPSVAANTGELFF; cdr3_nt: TGTGCCAGCAGTCCTTCGGTAGCGGCGAACACCGGGGAGCTGTTTTTT
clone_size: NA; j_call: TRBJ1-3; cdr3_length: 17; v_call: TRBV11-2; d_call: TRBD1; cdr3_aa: CASSLVSQGAEGNTIYF; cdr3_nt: TGTGCCAGCAGCTTAGTTTCCCAGGGGGCGGAAGGAAACACCATATATTTT
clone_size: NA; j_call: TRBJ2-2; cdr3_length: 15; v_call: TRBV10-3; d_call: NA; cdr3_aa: CAISERGASSGELFF; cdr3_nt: TGTGCCATCAGTGAGAGGGGCGCGAGCTCCGGGGAGCTGTTTTTT
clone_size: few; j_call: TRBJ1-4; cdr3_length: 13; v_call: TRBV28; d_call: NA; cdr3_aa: CASLDRSSEKLFF; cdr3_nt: TGTGCCAGCTTGGACAGAAGCTCTGAAAAACTGTTTTTT
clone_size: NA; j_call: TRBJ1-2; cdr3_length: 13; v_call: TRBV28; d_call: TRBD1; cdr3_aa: CACDSGQGDGYTF; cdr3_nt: TGTGCCTGCGACTCGGGACAGGGCGATGGCTACACCTTC
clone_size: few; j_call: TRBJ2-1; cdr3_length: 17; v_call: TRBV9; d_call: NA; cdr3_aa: CASSGGVAASSYNEQFF; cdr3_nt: TGTGCCAGCAGCGGCGGGGTAGCGGCCAGCTCCTACAATGAGCAGTTCTTC
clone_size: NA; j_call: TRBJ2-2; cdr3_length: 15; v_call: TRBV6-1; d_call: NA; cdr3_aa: CASSEAREIASQLFF; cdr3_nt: TGTGCCAGCAGTGAAGCGAGAGAAATAGCGAGTCAGCTGTTTTTT
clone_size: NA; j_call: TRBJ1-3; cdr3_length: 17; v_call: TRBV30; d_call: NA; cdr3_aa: CAWSLLGGRSSGNTIYF; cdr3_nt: TGTGCCTGGAGTTTATTGGGGGGACGGAGCTCTGGAAACACCATATATTTT
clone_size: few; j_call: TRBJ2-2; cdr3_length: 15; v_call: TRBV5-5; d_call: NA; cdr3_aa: CASSTQGPYTGELFF; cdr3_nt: TGTGCCAGCAGCACACAGGGACCCTACACCGGGGAGCTGTTTTTT